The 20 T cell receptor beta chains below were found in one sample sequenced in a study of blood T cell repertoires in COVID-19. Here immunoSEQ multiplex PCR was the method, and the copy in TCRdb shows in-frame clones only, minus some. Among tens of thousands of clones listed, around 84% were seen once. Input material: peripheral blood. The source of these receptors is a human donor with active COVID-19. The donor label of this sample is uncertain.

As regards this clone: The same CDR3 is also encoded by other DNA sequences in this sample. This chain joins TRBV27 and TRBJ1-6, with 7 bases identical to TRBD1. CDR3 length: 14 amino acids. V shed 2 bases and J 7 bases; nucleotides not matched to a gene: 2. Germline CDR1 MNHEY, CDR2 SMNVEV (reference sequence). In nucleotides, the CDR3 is TGTGCCAGCAGTTTAGACAGGGACAATTCACCCCTCCACTTT. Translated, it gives CASSLDRDNSPLHF.

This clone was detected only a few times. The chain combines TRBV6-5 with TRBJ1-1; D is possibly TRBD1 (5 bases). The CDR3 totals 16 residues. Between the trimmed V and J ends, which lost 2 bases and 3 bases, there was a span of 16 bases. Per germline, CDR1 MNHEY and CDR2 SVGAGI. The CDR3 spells CASSYGGPGTYTEAFF. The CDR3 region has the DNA TGTGCCAGCAGTTACGGAGGGCCCGGGACGTACACTGAAGCTTTCTTT.

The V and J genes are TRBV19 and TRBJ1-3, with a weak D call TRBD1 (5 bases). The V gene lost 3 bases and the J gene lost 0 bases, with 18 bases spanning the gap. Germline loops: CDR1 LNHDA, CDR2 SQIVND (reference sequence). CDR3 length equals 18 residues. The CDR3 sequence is CASSIWGLHQTSGNTIYF. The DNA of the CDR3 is TGTGCCAGTAGTATCTGGGGACTCCACCAAACCTCTGGAAACACCATATATTTT.

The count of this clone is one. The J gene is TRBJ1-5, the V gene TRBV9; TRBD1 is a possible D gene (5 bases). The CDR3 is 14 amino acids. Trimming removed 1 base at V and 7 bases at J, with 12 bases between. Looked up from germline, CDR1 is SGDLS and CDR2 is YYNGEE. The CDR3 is CASSVQGYGQPQHF. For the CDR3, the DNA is TGTGCCAGCAGCGTACAGGGTTACGGGCAGCCCCAGCATTTT.

CDR3 DNA: TGCGCCAGCAAGGACAGGGTTGATACCTACAATGAGCAGTTCTTC. It is translated as CASKDRVDTYNEQFF. This sequence joins TRBV4-1 and TRBJ2-1; 8 bases align to TRBD1. V trimming: 7 bases; J trimming: 2 bases; junction bases outside the gene matches: 7. The CDR3 covers 15 residues. Germline V gene sequence: CDR1 MGHRA, CDR2 YSYEKL.

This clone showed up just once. DNA for the CDR3: TGTGCCAGCATCCCCGGGGGAAAAACTGAAGCTTTCTTT. Protein: CASIPGGKTEAFF. The chain combines TRBV28 with TRBJ1-1, with a tentative D call TRBD1 (5 bases). CDR1 is MDHEN, CDR2 SYDVKM, per germline. This CDR3 comprises 13 residues. The V and J ends lost 7 bases and 5 bases respectively, with 14 bases between them. Full variable domain (outside the CDR3, taken from reference TRBV28 and TRBJ1-1): DVKVTQSSRYLVKRTGEKVFLECVQDMDHENMFWYRQDPGLGLRLIYFSYDVKMKEKGDIPEGYSVSREKKERFSLILESASTNQTSMYLCASIPGGKTEAFFGQGTRLTVV.

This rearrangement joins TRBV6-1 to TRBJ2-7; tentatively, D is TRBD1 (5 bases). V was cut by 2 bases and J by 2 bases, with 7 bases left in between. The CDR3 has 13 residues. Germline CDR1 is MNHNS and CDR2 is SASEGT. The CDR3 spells CASSEKGPYEQYF. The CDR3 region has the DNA TGTGCCAGCAGTGAAAAGGGGCCCTACGAGCAGTACTTC.

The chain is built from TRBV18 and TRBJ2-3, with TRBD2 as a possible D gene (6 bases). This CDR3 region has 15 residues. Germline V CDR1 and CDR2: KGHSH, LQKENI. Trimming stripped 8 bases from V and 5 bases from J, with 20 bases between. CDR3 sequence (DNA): TGTGCCAGCCTCACCGTCGGAGGGATCCGAGATACGCAGTATTTT. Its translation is CASLTVGGIRDTQYF.

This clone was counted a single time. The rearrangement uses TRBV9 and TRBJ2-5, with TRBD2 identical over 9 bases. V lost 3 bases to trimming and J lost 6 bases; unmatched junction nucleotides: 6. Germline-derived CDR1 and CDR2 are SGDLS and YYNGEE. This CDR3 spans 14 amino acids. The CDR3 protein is CASSGSGGRQTQYF. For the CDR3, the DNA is TGTGCCAGCAGCGGTAGCGGGGGTCGGCAGACCCAGTACTTC.

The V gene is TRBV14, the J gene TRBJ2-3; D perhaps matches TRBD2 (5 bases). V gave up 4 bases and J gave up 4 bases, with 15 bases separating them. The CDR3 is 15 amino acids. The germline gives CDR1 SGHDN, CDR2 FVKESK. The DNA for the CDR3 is TGTGCCAGCAGCCTAAGAAGAACGCGGGCAGATACGCAGTATTTT. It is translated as CASSLRRTRADTQYF.

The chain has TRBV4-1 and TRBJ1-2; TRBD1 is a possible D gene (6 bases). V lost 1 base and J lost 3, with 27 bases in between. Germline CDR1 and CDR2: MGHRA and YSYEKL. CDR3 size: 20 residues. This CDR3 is CASSQATPDSSTPLDYGYTF. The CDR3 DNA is TGCGCCAGCAGCCAAGCCACCCCGGACAGTTCTACCCCTTTGGACTATGGCTACACCTTC.

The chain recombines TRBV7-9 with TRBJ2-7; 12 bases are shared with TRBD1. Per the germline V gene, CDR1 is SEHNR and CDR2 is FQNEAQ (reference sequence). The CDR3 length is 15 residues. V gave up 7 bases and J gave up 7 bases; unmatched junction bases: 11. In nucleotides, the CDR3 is TGTGCCAGCACCCCCCTGGGACAGGGGGCTAGAGAGCAGTACTTC. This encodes CASTPLGQGAREQYF.

The CDR3 reads CATGRTGDNSPLHF. CDR3 nucleotide sequence: TGTGCCACCGGGAGGACAGGGGATAATTCACCCCTCCACTTT. J is TRBJ1-6 and V is TRBV15; TRBD1 matches at 9 bases. The CDR3 has 14 residues. The germline V gene encodes CDR1 LNHNV and CDR2 YYDKDF (reference sequence). V was clipped by 8 bases and J by 5 bases; unmatched bases: 4.

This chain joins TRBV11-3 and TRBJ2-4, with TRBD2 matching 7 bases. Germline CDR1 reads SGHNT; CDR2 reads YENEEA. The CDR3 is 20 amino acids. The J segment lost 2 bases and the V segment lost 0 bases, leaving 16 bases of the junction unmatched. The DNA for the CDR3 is TGTGCCAGCAGCTTAGATCCCCCCCAGCGGGATAGATCTCCCAAAAACATTCAGTACTTC. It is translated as CASSLDPPQRDRSPKNIQYF.

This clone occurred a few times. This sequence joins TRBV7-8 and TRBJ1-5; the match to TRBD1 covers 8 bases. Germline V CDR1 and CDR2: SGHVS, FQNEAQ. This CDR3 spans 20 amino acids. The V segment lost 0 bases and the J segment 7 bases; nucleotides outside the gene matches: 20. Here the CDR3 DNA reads TGTGCCAGCAGCTTAGCAGGACAGGGAAGTTTGGATCGGGTCATCCAGCCCCAGCATTTT. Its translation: CASSLAGQGSLDRVIQPQHF.

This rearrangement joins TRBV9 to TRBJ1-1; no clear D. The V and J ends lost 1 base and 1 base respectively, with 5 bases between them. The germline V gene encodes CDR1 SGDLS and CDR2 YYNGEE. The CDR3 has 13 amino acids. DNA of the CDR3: TGTGCCAGCAGCGTACAGGCGAACACTGAAGCTTTCTTT. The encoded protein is CASSVQANTEAFF.

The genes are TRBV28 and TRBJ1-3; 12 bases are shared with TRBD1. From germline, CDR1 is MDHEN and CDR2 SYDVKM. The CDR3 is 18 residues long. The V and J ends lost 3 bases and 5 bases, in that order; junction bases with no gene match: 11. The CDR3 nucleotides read TGTGCCAGCAGTTTGGGCCCGGGACAGGGGGCAAGTAGAAACACCATATATTTT. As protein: CASSLGPGQGASRNTIYF.

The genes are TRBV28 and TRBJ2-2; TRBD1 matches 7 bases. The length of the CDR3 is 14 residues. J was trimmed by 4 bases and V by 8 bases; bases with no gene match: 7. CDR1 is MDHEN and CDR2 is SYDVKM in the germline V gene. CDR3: CASLGDRATGELFF. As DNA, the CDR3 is TGTGCCAGCCTTGGGGACAGAGCCACCGGGGAGCTGTTTTTT. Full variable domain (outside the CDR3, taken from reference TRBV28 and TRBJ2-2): DVKVTQSSRYLVKRTGEKVFLECVQDMDHENMFWYRQDPGLGLRLIYFSYDVKMKEKGDIPEGYSVSREKKERFSLILESASTNQTSMYLCASLGDRATGELFFGEGSRLTVL.

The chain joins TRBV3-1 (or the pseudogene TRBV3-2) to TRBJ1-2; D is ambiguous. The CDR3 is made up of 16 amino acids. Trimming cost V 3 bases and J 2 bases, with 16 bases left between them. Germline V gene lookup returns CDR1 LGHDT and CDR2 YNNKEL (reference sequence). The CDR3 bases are TGTGCCAGCAGCCACTTAGACAACCAGAGAAACTATGGCTACACCTTC. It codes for CASSHLDNQRNYGYTF.

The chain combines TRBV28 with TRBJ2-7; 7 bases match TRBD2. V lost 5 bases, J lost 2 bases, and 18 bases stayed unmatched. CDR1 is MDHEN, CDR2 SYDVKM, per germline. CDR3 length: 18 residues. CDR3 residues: CASSPHEQRTRLPYEQYF. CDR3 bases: TGTGCCAGCAGTCCCCATGAACAACGGACTAGACTGCCCTACGAGCAGTACTTC. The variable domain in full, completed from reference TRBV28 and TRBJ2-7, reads DVKVTQSSRYLVKRTGEKVFLECVQDMDHENMFWYRQDPGLGLRLIYFSYDVKMKEKGDIPEGYSVSREKKERFSLILESASTNQTSMYLCASSPHEQRTRLPYEQYFGPGTRLTVT.